This T cell receptor beta chain comes out of a study of cytomegalovirus exposure and HLA in healthy donors. Study-wide background: The roughly 100 million unique TCR beta sequences, from about 190 million T cells, were found by an earlier analysis. The study's findings and limits: According to an earlier analysis, most TCR beta V segments yielded productive rearrangements about 87% or about 30% of the time.

This clone appeared once. Its antigen is currently unknown. It was with 60 Vbeta and 13 Jbeta primers that the PCR ran. This table comes from immunoSEQ multiplex PCR, and its TCRdb copy is limited to in-frame clones, with some not included. The sample contains over 150,000 clones, around 68% of which appear only once. The receptor's source is a man aged 45-65 years in good health and CMV-seronegative. Sample: PBMCs.

Here the CDR3 reads CASSDGTSGKETQYF. CDR3 DNA: TGTGCCAGCAGTGACGGGACTAGCGGCAAAGAGACCCAGTACTTC. This sequence joins TRBV2 and TRBJ2-5; 11 nucleotides align to TRBD2. The CDR3 covers 15 residues. The junction had 3 bases not matched to a gene; V was cut back by 3 bases and J by 3 bases. In germline, CDR1 is SNHLY, CDR2 FYNNEI.